The 17 T cell receptor beta chains listed next were all sequenced from one sample in a study of radiotherapy plus CTLA-4 blockade in lung cancer. The protocol was immunoSEQ multiplex PCR, while the TCRdb copy is restricted to in-frame clones and leaves out a portion. The sample has about 77,000 clones; roughly 74% are singletons. Sequencing used peripheral blood, obtained from a patient treated with radiotherapy plus ipilimumab. All receptors derive from a human donor with non-small cell lung cancer whose response to radiotherapy plus ipilimumab could not be evaluated.

This clone was counted a few times. The CDR3 sequence: CASSLYPFRSGGHGYTF. The CDR3 DNA reads as TGTGCCAGCAGTTTATATCCCTTTAGGTCAGGGGGCCATGGCTACACCTTC. The rearrangement uses TRBV27 and TRBJ1-2, with 8 positions matching TRBD1. Germline CDR1 MNHEY, CDR2 SMNVEV (reference sequence). J gave up 6 bases and V 1 base, and 13 bases lay outside the gene matches. This CDR3 has 17 residues.

The V gene is TRBV5-4, the J gene TRBJ1-3; D perhaps matches TRBD1 (5 bases). This CDR3 comprises 15 residues. Trimming took off 4 bases at V and 4 bases at J, with 15 bases between the two ends. Per the germline V gene, CDR1 is SGHNT and CDR2 is YYREEE (reference sequence). CDR3 region: CASSVNGALGNTIYF. CDR3 coding DNA: TGTGCCAGCAGCGTAAATGGGGCACTGGGAAACACCATATATTTT. Variable domain in full (rest from reference TRBV5-4 and TRBJ1-3): ETGVTQSPTHLIKTRGQQVTLRCSSQSGHNTVSWYQQALGQGPQFIFQYYREEENGRGNFPPRFSGLQFPNYSSELNVNALELDDSALYLCASSVNGALGNTIYFGEGSWLTVV.

This clone was found a few times. The chain recombines TRBV5-1 with TRBJ2-3; 8 bases map to TRBD1. The germline V gene has CDR1 SGHRS and CDR2 YFSETQ. The CDR3 length is 15 residues. V lost 0 bases and J lost 3; bases outside the gene matches: 3. CDR3 sequence reads: CASSLVRTGTDTQYF. Here the CDR3 DNA reads TGCGCCAGCAGCTTGGTGCGGACAGGGACAGATACGCAGTATTTT.

The chain carries TRBV5-5 and TRBJ1-1; TRBD1 matches at 8 bases. Germline V gives CDR1 SGHKS, CDR2 YYEKEE (reference sequence). The CDR3 consists of 15 residues. V was pared by 0 bases and J by 1 base, with 2 bases of the junction left unmatched. The CDR3 DNA follows: TGTGCCAGCAGCTTGGGGACAGGGCCGAACACTGAAGCTTTCTTT. As protein: CASSLGTGPNTEAFF.

This clone occurred a few times. The rearrangement joins TRBV5-1 to TRBJ2-1; 8 bases match TRBD2. Trimming removed 0 bases from V and 3 bases from J; junction bases left unmatched: 2. The CDR3 totals 15 residues. CDR1 and CDR2 from the germline V gene are SGHRS and YFSETQ. DNA of the CDR3: TGCGCCAGCAGCTTGGCCGGGACTAGCTACAATGAGCAGTTCTTC. Its translation: CASSLAGTSYNEQFF.

The V gene is TRBV30, the J gene TRBJ1-2; no clear D. This CDR3 spans 15 amino acids. Trimming pared 0 bases from V and 1 base from J, leaving 12 bases between. CDR1 and CDR2 (germline): GTSNPN, SVGIG (reference sequence). Here the CDR3 DNA reads TGTGCCTGGAGTGTACTAGAGGGAATTAACTATGGCTACACCTTC. Its protein product is CAWSVLEGINYGYTF.

The chain links TRBV7-2 to TRBJ1-1, with a tentative D call TRBD1 (5 bases). This CDR3 has 17 amino acids. CDR1 and CDR2 from the germline V gene are SGHTA and FQGNSA. The V gene lost 1 base and the J gene lost 4 bases, with 19 bases spanning the gap. CDR3 sequence reads: CASSLDWGNMGGTEAFF. The CDR3 coding sequence is TGTGCCAGCAGCTTAGATTGGGGCAATATGGGAGGCACTGAAGCTTTCTTT. Variable domain in full (rest from reference TRBV7-2 and TRBJ1-1): GAGVSQSPSNKVTEKGKDVELRCDPISGHTALYWYRQSLGQGLEFLIYFQGNSAPDKSGLPSDRFSAERTGGSVSTLTIQRTQQEDSAVYLCASSLDWGNMGGTEAFFGQGTRLTVV.

On this clone: The same CDR3 is also encoded by other DNA sequences in this sample. V and J are TRBV30 and TRBJ2-7; TRBD1 agrees at 7 bases. Germline V CDR1 and CDR2: GTSNPN, SVGIG (reference sequence). This CDR3 has 13 amino acids. J gave up 3 bases and V 0 bases, and 2 bases lay outside the gene matches. The CDR3: CAWSVAGGYEQYF. The CDR3 region has the DNA TGTGCCTGGAGTGTAGCAGGGGGCTACGAGCAGTACTTC.

The rearrangement links TRBV7-2 to TRBJ2-3; D is unresolved. This CDR3 has 12 residues. Trimming shortened V by 5 bases and J by 0 bases, and 3 bases separated the two germline ends. The germline CDR1 and CDR2 sequences are SGHTA and FQGNSA. The CDR3 reads CASSTSTDTQYF. The CDR3 DNA follows: TGTGCCAGCAGCACTAGCACAGATACGCAGTATTTT.

The chain links TRBV7-2 to TRBJ2-5; TRBD1 matches 9 bases. Germline CDR1 reads SGHTA; CDR2 reads FQGNSA. CDR3 length: 14 amino acids. The trim removed 4 bases at V and 2 bases at J, leaving 2 bases unmatched. This chain's CDR3 is CASSSDRGQETQYF. DNA of the CDR3: TGTGCCAGCAGCTCAGACAGGGGGCAAGAGACCCAGTACTTC.

A few counts support this clone. The V call is TRBV6-5, the J call TRBJ2-5; 9 bases are a match to TRBD1. Germline-derived CDR1 and CDR2 are MNHEY and SVGAGI. CDR3 length: 14 amino acids. With V trimmed by 5 bases and J by 1 base, 2 bases remained unmatched. CDR3 coding DNA: TGTGCCAGCAGTACAGGGGGCTCCCAAGAGACCCAGTACTTC. Its translation: CASSTGGSQETQYF.

V is TRBV2 and J is TRBJ2-2; 9 positions agree with TRBD2. The CDR3 sequence is 16 residues long. Germline-derived CDR1 and CDR2 are SNHLY and FYNNEI. After removal of 0 bases from V and 10 bases from J, the junction contained 9 bases not matched to a gene. In DNA form, the CDR3 reads TGTGCCAGCAGTGAAGCGGAGCTAGCGGGATCCCAGGAGCTGTTTTTT. Translated, it gives CASSEAELAGSQELFF.

This clone was seen a handful of times. V is TRBV11-2 and J is TRBJ2-5; 8 nucleotides agree with TRBD2. The CDR3 loop spans 15 amino acids. Losses at the gene ends were 5 bases for V and 4 bases for J; bases not matched to a gene: 9. The germline V gene encodes CDR1 SGHAT and CDR2 FQNNGV. The CDR3 region has the DNA TGTGCCAGCAGCCAGGGACTCCGGGGGGGAGAGACCCAGTACTTC. Translating it yields CASSQGLRGGETQYF. Based on the CDR3 plus reference TRBV11-2 and TRBJ2-5, the full variable domain is EAGVAQSPRYKIIEKRQSVAFWCNPISGHATLYWYQQILGQGPKLLIQFQNNGVVDDSQLPKDRFSAERLKGVDSTLKIQPAKLEDSAVYLCASSQGLRGGETQYFGPGTRLLVL.

J is TRBJ2-1 and V is TRBV7-3; 8 nucleotides agree with TRBD2. V lost 4 bases and J lost 8; bases outside the gene matches: 13. CDR1 and CDR2 (germline): SGHTA, FQGTGA. There are 16 residues in the CDR3. The CDR3 loop reads CASSSQGRAGVDEQFF. The CDR3 nucleotides read TGTGCCAGCAGCTCCCAAGGTCGAGCGGGAGTGGATGAGCAGTTCTTC.

The V call is TRBV27, the J call TRBJ2-5; 14 bases map to TRBD2. J gave up 2 bases and V 1 base, and 6 bases lay outside the gene matches. Looked up from germline, CDR1 is MNHEY and CDR2 is SMNVEV (reference sequence). The CDR3 loop spans 18 amino acids. CDR3 nucleotide sequence: TGTGCCAGCAGTTTATTCGCGCGACTAGCGGGAGGGCAAGAGACCCAGTACTTC. Its translation is CASSLFARLAGGQETQYF.

The chain is built from TRBV28 and TRBJ1-6, with 9 bases that match TRBD1. Germline trimming cut 5 bases from V and 11 bases from J; bases unmatched to any gene: 10. Germline V gene data show CDR1 as MDHEN and CDR2 as SYDVKM. The CDR3 totals 15 residues. In nucleotides, the CDR3 is TGTGCCAGCAGTCATCCGGGACAGGGTCGGGCACCCCTCCACTTT. Translated: CASSHPGQGRAPLHF.

This clone was counted only a few times. This chain uses TRBV29-1 with TRBJ1-1, with D hard to call. The CDR3 runs to 12 residues. Germline V lookup: CDR1 SQVTM, CDR2 ANQGSEA. V was clipped by 4 bases and J by 3 bases, with 9 bases between them. The CDR3 nucleotides are TGCAGCGTTGCCGTCTCGGACACTGAAGCTTTCTTT. It specifies CSVAVSDTEAFF.